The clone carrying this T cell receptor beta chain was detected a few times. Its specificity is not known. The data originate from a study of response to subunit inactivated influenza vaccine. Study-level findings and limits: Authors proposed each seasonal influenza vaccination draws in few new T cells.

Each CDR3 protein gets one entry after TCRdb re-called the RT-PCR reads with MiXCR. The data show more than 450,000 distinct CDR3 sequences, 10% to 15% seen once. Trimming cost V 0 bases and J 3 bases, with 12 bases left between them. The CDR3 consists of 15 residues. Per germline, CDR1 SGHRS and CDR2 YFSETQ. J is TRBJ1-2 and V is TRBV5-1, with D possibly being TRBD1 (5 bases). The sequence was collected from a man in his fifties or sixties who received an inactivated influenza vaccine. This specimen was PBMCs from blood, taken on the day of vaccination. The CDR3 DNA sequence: TGCGCCAGCAGCTTGGCCGGGGGGACCCACTATGGCTACACCTTC. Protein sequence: CASSLAGGTHYGYTF.